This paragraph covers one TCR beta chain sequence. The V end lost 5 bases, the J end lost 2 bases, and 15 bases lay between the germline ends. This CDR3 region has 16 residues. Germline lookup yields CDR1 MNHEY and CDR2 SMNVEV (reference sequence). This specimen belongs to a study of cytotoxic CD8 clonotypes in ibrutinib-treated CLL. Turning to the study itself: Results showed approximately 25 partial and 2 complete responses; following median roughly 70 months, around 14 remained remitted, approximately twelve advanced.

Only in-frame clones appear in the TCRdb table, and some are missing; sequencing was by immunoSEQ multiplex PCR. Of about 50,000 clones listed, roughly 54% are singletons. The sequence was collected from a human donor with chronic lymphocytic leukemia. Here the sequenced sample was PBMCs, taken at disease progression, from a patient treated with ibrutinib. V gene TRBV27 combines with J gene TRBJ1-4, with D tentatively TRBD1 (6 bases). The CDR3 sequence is CASSAQGRFTNEKLFF. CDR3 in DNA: TGTGCCAGCAGTGCACAGGGTAGATTCACTAATGAAAAACTGTTTTTT.